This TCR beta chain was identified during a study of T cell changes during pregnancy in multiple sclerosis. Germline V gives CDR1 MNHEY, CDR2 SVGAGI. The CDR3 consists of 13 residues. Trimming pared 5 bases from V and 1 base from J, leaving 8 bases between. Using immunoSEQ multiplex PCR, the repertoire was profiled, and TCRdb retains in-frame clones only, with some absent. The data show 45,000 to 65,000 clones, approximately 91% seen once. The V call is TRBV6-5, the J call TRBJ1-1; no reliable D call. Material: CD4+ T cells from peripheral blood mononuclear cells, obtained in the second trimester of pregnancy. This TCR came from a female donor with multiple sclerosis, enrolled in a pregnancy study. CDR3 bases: TGTGCCAGCAGTCAGAACAGGAACACTGAAGCTTTCTTT. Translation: CASSQNRNTEAFF.